What follows are 28 T cell receptor beta chains derived from one specimen sequenced in a study of OX40 agonist ivuxolimab in advanced cancers. The protocol was immunoSEQ multiplex PCR, while the TCRdb copy is restricted to in-frame clones and leaves out a portion. The sample records 85,000 to 100,000 clones, around 94% being singletons. The sample was CD4+ or CD8+ T cells sorted from blood, taken in a trial of the OX40 agonist ivuxolimab. Receptor source: an adult with an advanced solid tumor such as melanoma, head and neck, liver or kidney cancer.

This chain uses TRBV28 with TRBJ2-7; 9 bases are a match to TRBD2. CDR3 length: 15 residues. V shed 3 bases and J 2 bases; nucleotides not matched to a gene: 5. Germline assignment: CDR1 MDHEN and CDR2 SYDVKM. CDR3 in DNA: TGTGCCAGCAGTTTTCAACGGACTAGCGCCTACGAGCAGTACTTC. Residues: CASSFQRTSAYEQYF.

The gene calls are TRBV14 and TRBJ1-2; 7 nucleotides align to TRBD1. CDR3 length equals 14 residues. Germline V lookup: CDR1 SGHDN, CDR2 FVKESK. V lost 1 base to trimming and J lost 4 bases; unmatched junction nucleotides: 3. This chain's CDR3 is CASSQGSGGYGYTF. The CDR3 DNA sequence: TGTGCCAGCAGCCAAGGGTCAGGGGGCTATGGCTACACCTTC.

The rearrangement joins TRBV7-2 to TRBJ1-1; D might be TRBD1 (6 bases). CDR1 and CDR2 (germline): SGHTA, FQGNSA. V gave up 4 bases and J gave up 5 bases, with 20 bases separating them. There are 16 residues in the CDR3. CDR3 residues: CASSWPGEGGRTEAFF. The CDR3 nucleotides read TGTGCCAGCAGCTGGCCAGGGGAAGGGGGTAGAACTGAAGCTTTCTTT.

The chain uses TRBV5-4 and TRBJ2-7; D perhaps matches TRBD2 (6 bases). Germline CDR1 SGHNT, CDR2 YYREEE (reference sequence). The CDR3 is made up of 15 amino acids. Trimming cost V 4 bases and J 3 bases, with 17 bases left between them. The CDR3 loop reads CASSTQLAGLYEQYF. The CDR3 region has the DNA TGTGCCAGCAGCACCCAACTGGCGGGGCTCTACGAGCAGTACTTC.

This chain links TRBV11-3 with TRBJ1-1; D is unresolved. The germline V gene encodes CDR1 SGHNT and CDR2 YENEEA. This CDR3 is built from 14 residues. Trimming took 0 bases from V and 4 from J, leaving 9 bases between them. DNA for the CDR3: TGTGCCAGCAGCTTAGATCTCTGGGGCACTGAAGCTTTCTTT. It encodes CASSLDLWGTEAFF.

This clone was seen only a few times. The V and J genes are TRBV4-1 and TRBJ1-1, with 7 bases identical to TRBD1. CDR1 and CDR2 (germline): MGHRA, YSYEKL. V trimming: 0 bases; J trimming: 3 bases; junction bases outside the gene matches: 4. The CDR3 is 15 amino acids. CDR3 DNA: TGCGCCAGCAGCCAAGATGAGGACAGGTACACTGAAGCTTTCTTT. Its translation is CASSQDEDRYTEAFF.

A note on this clone: One junction end does not reproduce the germline sequence, and a read error may be involved. This sequence joins TRBV11-2 and TRBJ1-6, with 9 bases that match TRBD1. CDR1 SGHAT and CDR2 FQNNGV come from the germline V gene. The CDR3 runs 15 residues. The CDR3 nucleotides are TGTGCCAGCAGCGTAGACAGGGGGGGAAATTCACCCCTCCACTTT. Its translation is CASSVDRGGNSPLHF.

The chain has TRBV6-6 and TRBJ1-2; 7 positions match TRBD1. Germline CDR1 and CDR2: MNHNY and SVGAGI (reference sequence). Trimming took 7 bases from V and 4 from J; bases not matched to a gene: 9. The CDR3 totals 14 residues. CDR3 protein: CASTQGEGPYGYTF. DNA for the CDR3: TGTGCCAGCACCCAGGGGGAGGGGCCCTATGGCTACACCTTC.

The V and J genes are TRBV6-5 and TRBJ1-5; 10 bases line up with TRBD1. V was pared by 5 bases and J by 5 bases, with 3 bases of the junction left unmatched. The CDR3 is made up of 14 amino acids. Germline V lookup: CDR1 MNHEY, CDR2 SVGAGI. CDR3 DNA sequence: TGTGCCAGCAGTGACGGACAGGGGGATCAGCCCCAGCATTTT. Its protein is CASSDGQGDQPQHF.

This chain links TRBV5-1 with TRBJ2-7; D remains ambiguous. V shed 7 bases and J shed 4 bases, with 18 bases lying between them. Germline-derived CDR1 and CDR2 are SGHRS and YFSETQ. This CDR3 has 14 amino acids. The CDR3 is CASRSLEAPYEQYF. CDR3 DNA sequence: TGCGCCAGCCGCTCGCTTGAGGCCCCTTACGAGCAGTACTTC. The whole variable domain, filled in from reference TRBV5-1 and TRBJ2-7, reads KAGVTQTPRYLIKTRGQQVTLSCSPISGHRSVSWYQQTPGQGLQFLFEYFSETQRNKGNFPGRFSGRQFSNSRSEMNVSTLELGDSALYLCASRSLEAPYEQYFGPGTRLTVT.

The gene calls are TRBV7-2 and TRBJ2-2; tentative D call: TRBD2 (6 bases). V lost 2 bases to trimming and J lost 10 bases, with 17 bases between them. The germline V gene encodes CDR1 SGHTA and CDR2 FQGNSA. This CDR3 has 15 amino acids. The CDR3 bases are TGTGCCAGCAGCTTACGGGAGAGAAAGGGCCTGGAGCTGTTTTTT. It is translated as CASSLRERKGLELFF.

This clone was seen a handful of times. The chain couples TRBV5-1 to TRBJ1-4; perhaps TRBD1 as D (5 bases). Trimming removed 4 bases from V and 1 base from J, with 8 bases in between. This CDR3 spans 14 amino acids. Germline V CDR1 and CDR2: SGHRS, YFSETQ. CDR3 coding DNA: TGCGCCAGCAGCCCAGGACAAACTAATGAAAAACTGTTTTTT. Translated, it gives CASSPGQTNEKLFF.

The rearrangement joins TRBV6-6 to TRBJ1-1; D call uncertain. The CDR3 covers 14 residues. The V end was cut by 2 bases, the J end by 5 bases, with 12 bases between. Looked up from germline, CDR1 is MNHNY and CDR2 is SVGAGI (reference sequence). The CDR3 is CASSYETLRTEAFF. For the CDR3, the DNA is TGTGCCAGCAGTTACGAGACACTAAGGACTGAAGCTTTCTTT.

This clone was seen once. The V gene is TRBV21-1, the J gene TRBJ2-7; TRBD1 was called by the table and not checked on the DNA. TRBV21-1 is a pseudogene locus. The CDR3 totals 16 residues. CDR3 sequence: CASSKVKYRGPYEQYF. The DNA for the CDR3 is TGTGCCAGCAGCAAAGTGAAGTATAGGGGCCCCTACGAGCAGTACTTC.

The chain is built from TRBV25-1 and TRBJ2-3, with 8 bases identical to TRBD1. The CDR3 has 13 residues. Trimming at V came to 6 bases and at J to 8 bases, leaving 7 bases not matched to a gene. Germline assignment: CDR1 MGHDK and CDR2 SYGVNS. CDR3 loop: CASRATGAGTQYF. The CDR3, as DNA: TGTGCCAGCAGGGCGACAGGGGCGGGTACGCAGTATTTT.

The chain recombines TRBV5-1 with TRBJ2-1; 7 positions agree with TRBD2. The germline V gene encodes CDR1 SGHRS and CDR2 YFSETQ. After removal of 3 bases from V and 7 bases from J, the junction contained 4 bases not matched to a gene. The CDR3 has 13 amino acids. The CDR3 reads CASSSPGGNEQFF. In nucleotides, the CDR3 is TGCGCCAGCAGCTCCCCCGGGGGGAATGAGCAGTTCTTC.

The gene calls are TRBV18 and TRBJ2-7; 9 positions match TRBD1. This CDR3 has 15 amino acids. Germline V gene data show CDR1 as KGHSH and CDR2 as LQKENI. V lost 2 bases, J lost 0 bases, and 2 bases stayed unmatched. The CDR3 sequence: CASSPWTGDSYEQYF. The CDR3 region has the DNA TGTGCCAGCTCACCATGGACAGGGGACTCCTACGAGCAGTACTTC. The full variable domain, completed using reference TRBV18 and TRBJ2-7, is NAGVMQNPRHLVRRRGQEARLRCSPMKGHSHVYWYRQLPEEGLKFMVYLQKENIIDESGMPKERFSAEFPKEGPSILRIQQVVRGDSAAYFCASSPWTGDSYEQYFGPGTRLTVT.

This clone was counted a few times. The rearrangement uses TRBV5-6 and TRBJ1-2; 7 bases line up with TRBD1. The ends lost 6 bases at V and 8 bases at J; junction bases unmatched: 10. The CDR3 totals 13 residues. Germline CDR1 is SGHDT and CDR2 is YYEEEE. The DNA for the CDR3 is TGTGCCAGCAATTACCAGGGGGTTTACGGCTACACCTTC. Encoded protein: CASNYQGVYGYTF.

The chain carries TRBV29-1 and TRBJ2-5; D gene ambiguous. Germline V gene sequence: CDR1 SQVTM, CDR2 ANQGSEA. V gave up 7 bases and J gave up 1 base, with 7 bases separating them. The CDR3 totals 11 residues. CDR3 residues: CSAGRQETQYF. Written as DNA, the CDR3 is TGCAGCGCCGGACGCCAAGAGACCCAGTACTTC.

CDR3 bases: TGCGCCAGCAGGGAGAGCTCTGGAAACACCATATATTTT. Amino acid sequence: CASRESSGNTIYF. The chain recombines TRBV5-1 with TRBJ1-3; D unclear. CDR3 length: 13 residues. Germline V gene data show CDR1 as SGHRS and CDR2 as YFSETQ. Trimming stripped 5 bases from V and 0 bases from J, with 6 bases between.

The genes are TRBV19 and TRBJ2-3, with TRBD2 as a possible D gene (7 bases). Deletions cut 3 bases from V and 6 bases from J, with 10 bases between. The CDR3 is 13 residues long. CDR1 is LNHDA and CDR2 is SQIVND in the germline V gene (reference sequence). DNA for the CDR3: TGTGCCAGTAGTATCCGGGGGGCGGATACGCAGTATTTT. Translating it yields CASSIRGADTQYF.

With respect to this clone: Germline is not matched at one junction end, which may reflect a read error. Other DNA sequences of this sample code for an identical CDR3. V gene TRBV20-1 combines with J gene TRBJ2-7, with D perhaps TRBD1 or TRBD2 (6 bases each). Looked up from germline, CDR1 is DFQATT and CDR2 is SNEGSKA (reference sequence). There are 11 residues in the CDR3. CDR3: CSARGGYEQYF. The CDR3 DNA reads as TGCAGTGCAAGAGGGGGGTACGAGCAGTACTTC.

The chain combines TRBV9 with TRBJ2-7, with 9 bases lining up with TRBD1. The junction had 5 bases not matched to a gene; V was cut back by 3 bases and J by 7 bases. This CDR3 is 13 amino acids long. Germline V gene lookup returns CDR1 SGDLS and CDR2 YYNGEE. CDR3 DNA: TGTGCCAGCAGCGGGACAGGGGCCACAGAGCAGTACTTC. Its protein is CASSGTGATEQYF.

This rearrangement joins TRBV4-3 to TRBJ1-2, with D uncertain. Germline assignment: CDR1 LGHNA and CDR2 YSLEER. There are 15 residues in the CDR3. The V end lost 3 bases, the J end lost 2 bases, and 13 bases lay between the germline ends. The CDR3 region has the DNA TGCGCCAGCAGCCAGGGGTGGACGAAAAACTATGGCTACACCTTC. It translates to CASSQGWTKNYGYTF.

The chain carries TRBV6-1 and TRBJ1-2; no clear D gene. The CDR3 extends over 14 amino acids. The germline V gene has CDR1 MNHNS and CDR2 SASEGT. V lost 4 bases, J lost 0 bases, and 9 bases lay in between. CDR3 bases: TGTGCCAGCAGTGCTCGTTCAGCTAACTATGGCTACACCTTC. Translated, it gives CASSARSANYGYTF.

The rearrangement links TRBV7-4 to TRBJ1-2; tentatively, D is TRBD1 (6 bases). There are 15 residues in the CDR3. V lost 4 bases, J lost 7 bases, and 19 bases lay in between. Per the germline V gene, CDR1 is SGHVT and CDR2 is SQSDAQ. Written as DNA, the CDR3 is TGTGCCAGCAGCTCCCCCATGGGGGGCTTGAGTGGCTACACCTTC. This gives the protein CASSSPMGGLSGYTF.

The chain is built from TRBV4-3 and TRBJ2-5, with D perhaps TRBD1 (6 bases). The CDR3 is made up of 15 amino acids. Per germline, CDR1 LGHNA and CDR2 YSLEER. Trimming took off 2 bases at V and 7 bases at J, with 17 bases between the two ends. The CDR3 is CASSQPGHDRGTQYF. In DNA form, the CDR3 reads TGCGCCAGCAGCCAACCGGGACACGACCGGGGGACCCAGTACTTC.

This chain connects TRBV7-9 to TRBJ1-1, with unresolved D. The CDR3 spans 14 residues. Germline V gene data show CDR1 as SEHNR and CDR2 as FQNEAQ (reference sequence). Trimming left V 4 bases short and J 5 bases short, with 14 bases between. In nucleotides, the CDR3 is TGTGCCAGCAGCTCCTATCTACCGGAAACTGAAGCTTTCTTT. This gives the protein CASSSYLPETEAFF.